These 2 T cell receptor beta chains were sequenced from one sample in a study of shared clonotypes between healthy human individuals. Repertoires were generated with immunoSEQ multiplex PCR, while TCRdb's copy carries only in-frame clones and drops some. The data show approximately 340,000 clones, about 74% seen once. The sequenced sample consisted of memory CD4+ T cells sorted from blood. Sample subset: CD45RA-negative fraction. The origin of the receptors is a man under 40 in good health.

This clone was picked up one time. This chain joins TRBV10-3 and TRBJ2-7, with 10 bases identical to TRBD2. The CDR3 runs to 18 residues. Germline-derived CDR1 and CDR2 are ENHRY and SYGVKD. V gave up 3 bases and J gave up 1 base; unmatched junction bases: 12. This chain's CDR3 is CAISDPGTSAKRSYEQYF. CDR3 bases: TGTGCCATCAGTGACCCTGGGACTAGCGCCAAGAGGTCCTACGAGCAGTACTTC.

In this sample, this clone turned up once. This chain connects TRBV5-5 to TRBJ2-1; 10 bases are shared with TRBD2. This CDR3 has 15 residues. V was pared by 1 base and J by 6 bases, with 4 bases of the junction left unmatched. Germline-derived CDR1 and CDR2 are SGHKS and YYEKEE (reference sequence). This chain's CDR3 is CASSLRAGGGNEQFF. The CDR3 nucleotides are TGTGCCAGCAGCTTGAGAGCGGGAGGGGGCAATGAGCAGTTCTTC.